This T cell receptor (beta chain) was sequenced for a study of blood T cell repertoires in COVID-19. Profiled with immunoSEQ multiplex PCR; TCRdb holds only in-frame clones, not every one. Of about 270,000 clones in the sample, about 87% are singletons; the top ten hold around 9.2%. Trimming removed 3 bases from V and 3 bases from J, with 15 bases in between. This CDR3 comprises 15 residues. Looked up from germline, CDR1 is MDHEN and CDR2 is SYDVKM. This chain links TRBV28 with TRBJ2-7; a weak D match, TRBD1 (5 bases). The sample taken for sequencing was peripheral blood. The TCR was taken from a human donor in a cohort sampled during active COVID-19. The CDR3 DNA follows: TGTGCCAGCAGTTTGAGAACGGTCCAGGGCTACGAGCAGTACTTC. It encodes CASSLRTVQGYEQYF.